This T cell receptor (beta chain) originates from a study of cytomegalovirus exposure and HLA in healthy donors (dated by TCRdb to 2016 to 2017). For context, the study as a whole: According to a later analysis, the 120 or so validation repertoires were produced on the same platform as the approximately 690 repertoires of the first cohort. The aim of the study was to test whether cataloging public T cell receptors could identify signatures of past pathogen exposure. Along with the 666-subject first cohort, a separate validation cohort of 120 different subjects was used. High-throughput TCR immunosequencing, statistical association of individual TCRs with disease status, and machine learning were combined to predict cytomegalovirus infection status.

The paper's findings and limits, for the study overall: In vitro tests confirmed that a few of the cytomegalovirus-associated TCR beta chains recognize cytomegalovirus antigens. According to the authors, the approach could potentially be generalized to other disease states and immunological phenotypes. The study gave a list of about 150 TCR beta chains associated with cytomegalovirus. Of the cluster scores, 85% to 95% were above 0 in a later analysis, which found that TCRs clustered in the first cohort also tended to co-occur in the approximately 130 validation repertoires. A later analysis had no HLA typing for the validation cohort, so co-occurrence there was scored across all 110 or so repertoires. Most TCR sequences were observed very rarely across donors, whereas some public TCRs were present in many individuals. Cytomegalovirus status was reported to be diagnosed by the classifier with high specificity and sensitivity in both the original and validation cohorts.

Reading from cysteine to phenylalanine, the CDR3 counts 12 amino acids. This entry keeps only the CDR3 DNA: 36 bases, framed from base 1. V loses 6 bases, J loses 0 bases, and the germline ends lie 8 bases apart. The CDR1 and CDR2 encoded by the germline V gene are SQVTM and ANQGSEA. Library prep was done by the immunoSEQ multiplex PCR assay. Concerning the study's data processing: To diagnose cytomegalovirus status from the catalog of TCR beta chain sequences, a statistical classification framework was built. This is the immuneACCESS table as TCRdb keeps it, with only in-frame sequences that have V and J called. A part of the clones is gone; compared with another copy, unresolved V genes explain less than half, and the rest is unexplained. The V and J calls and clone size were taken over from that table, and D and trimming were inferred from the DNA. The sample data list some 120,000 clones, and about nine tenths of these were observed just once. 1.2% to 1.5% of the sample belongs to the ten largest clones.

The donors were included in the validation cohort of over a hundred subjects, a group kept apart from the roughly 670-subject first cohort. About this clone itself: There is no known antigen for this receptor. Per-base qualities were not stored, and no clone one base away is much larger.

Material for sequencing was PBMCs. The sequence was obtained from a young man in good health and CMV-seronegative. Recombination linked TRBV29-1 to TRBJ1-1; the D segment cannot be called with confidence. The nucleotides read TGCAGCGTACACATCATGAACACTGAAGCTTTCTTT. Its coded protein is CSVHIMNTEAFF.